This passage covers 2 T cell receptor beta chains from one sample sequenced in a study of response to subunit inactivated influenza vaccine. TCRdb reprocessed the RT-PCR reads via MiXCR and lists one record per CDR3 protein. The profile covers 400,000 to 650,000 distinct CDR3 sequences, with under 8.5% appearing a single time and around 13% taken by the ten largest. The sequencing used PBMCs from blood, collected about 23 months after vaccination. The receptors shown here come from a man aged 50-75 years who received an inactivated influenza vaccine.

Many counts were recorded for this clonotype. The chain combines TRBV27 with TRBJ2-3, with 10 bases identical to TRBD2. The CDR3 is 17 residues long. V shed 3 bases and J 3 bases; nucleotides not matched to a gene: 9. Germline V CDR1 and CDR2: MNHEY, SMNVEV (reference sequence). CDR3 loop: CASSFLAGARGTDTQYF. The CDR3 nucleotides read TGTGCCAGCAGTTTCCTAGCGGGAGCGCGGGGAACAGATACGCAGTATTTT.

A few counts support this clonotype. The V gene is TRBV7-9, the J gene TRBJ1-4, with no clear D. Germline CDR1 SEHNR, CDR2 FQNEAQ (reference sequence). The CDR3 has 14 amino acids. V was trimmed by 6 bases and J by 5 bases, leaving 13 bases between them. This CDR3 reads CASSSSGENEKLFF. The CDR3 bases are TGTGCCAGCAGTTCATCGGGAGAAAATGAAAAACTGTTTTTT.